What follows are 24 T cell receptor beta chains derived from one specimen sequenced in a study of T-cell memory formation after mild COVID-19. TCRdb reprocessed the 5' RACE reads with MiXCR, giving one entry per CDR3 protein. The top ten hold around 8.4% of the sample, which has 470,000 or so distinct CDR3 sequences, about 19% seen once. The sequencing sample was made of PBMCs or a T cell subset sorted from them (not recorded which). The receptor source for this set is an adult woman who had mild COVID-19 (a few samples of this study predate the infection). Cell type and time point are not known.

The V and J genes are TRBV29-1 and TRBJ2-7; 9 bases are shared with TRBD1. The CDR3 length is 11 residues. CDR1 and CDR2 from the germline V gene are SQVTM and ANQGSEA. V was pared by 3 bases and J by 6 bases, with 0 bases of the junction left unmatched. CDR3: CSVEGQGEQYF. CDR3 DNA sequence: TGCAGCGTTGAGGGACAGGGCGAGCAGTACTTC.

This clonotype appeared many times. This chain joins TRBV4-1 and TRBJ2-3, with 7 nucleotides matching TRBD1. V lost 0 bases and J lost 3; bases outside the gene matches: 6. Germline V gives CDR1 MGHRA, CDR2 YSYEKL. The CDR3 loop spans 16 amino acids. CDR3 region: CASSQDPSGGTDTQYF. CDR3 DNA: TGCGCCAGCAGCCAAGATCCCTCAGGGGGAACAGATACGCAGTATTTT.

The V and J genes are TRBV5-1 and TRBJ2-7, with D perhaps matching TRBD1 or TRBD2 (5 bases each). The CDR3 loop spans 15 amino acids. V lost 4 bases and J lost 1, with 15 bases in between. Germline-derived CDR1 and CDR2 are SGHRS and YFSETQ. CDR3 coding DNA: TGCGCCAGCAGCCCCCCGGGACGTACTTCCTACGAGCAGTACTTC. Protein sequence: CASSPPGRTSYEQYF.

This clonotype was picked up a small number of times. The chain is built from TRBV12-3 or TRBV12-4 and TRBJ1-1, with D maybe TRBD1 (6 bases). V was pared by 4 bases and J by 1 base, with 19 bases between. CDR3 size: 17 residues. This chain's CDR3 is CASSSNPGRGWNTEAFF. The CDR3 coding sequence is TGTGCCAGCAGTTCGAACCCGGGCAGGGGTTGGAACACTGAAGCTTTCTTT.

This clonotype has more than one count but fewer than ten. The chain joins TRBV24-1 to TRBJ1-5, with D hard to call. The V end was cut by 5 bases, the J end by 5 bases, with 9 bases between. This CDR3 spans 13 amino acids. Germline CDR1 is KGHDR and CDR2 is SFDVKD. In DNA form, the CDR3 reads TGTGCCACCAGTGTAGGCGGGGATCAGCCCCAGCATTTT. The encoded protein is CATSVGGDQPQHF.

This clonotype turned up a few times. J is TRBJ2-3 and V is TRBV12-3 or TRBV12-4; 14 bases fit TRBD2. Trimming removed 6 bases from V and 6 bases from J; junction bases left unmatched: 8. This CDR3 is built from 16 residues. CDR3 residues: CASRPGLAGGADTQYF. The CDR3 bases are TGTGCCAGCAGGCCAGGACTAGCGGGGGGAGCGGATACGCAGTATTTT.

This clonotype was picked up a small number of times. CDR3: CALDGRIYGGYTF. The CDR3 bases are TGTGCCTTGGATGGCAGGATCTATGGTGGCTACACCTTC. This chain uses TRBV30 with TRBJ1-2; D call uncertain. CDR1 and CDR2 (germline): GTSNPN, SVGIG (reference sequence). CDR3 length: 13 residues. The V and J ends lost 7 bases and 7 bases respectively, with 19 bases between them.

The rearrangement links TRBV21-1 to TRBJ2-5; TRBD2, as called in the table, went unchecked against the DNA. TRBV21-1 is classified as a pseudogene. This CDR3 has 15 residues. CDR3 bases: TGTGCCAGCAGCAAAAAGGGGAGGCTGGGAGAGACCCAGTACTTC. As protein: CASSKKGRLGETQYF.

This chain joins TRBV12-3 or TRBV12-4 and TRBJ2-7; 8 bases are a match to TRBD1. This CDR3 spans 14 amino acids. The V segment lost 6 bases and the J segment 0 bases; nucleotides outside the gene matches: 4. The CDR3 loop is CASSRQGLSYEQYF. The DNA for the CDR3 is TGTGCCAGCAGCCGACAGGGGCTCTCCTACGAGCAGTACTTC.

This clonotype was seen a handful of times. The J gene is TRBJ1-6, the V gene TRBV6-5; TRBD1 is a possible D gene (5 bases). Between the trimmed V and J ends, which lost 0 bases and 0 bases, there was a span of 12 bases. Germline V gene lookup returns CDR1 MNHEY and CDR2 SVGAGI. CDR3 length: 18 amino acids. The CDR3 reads CASSYSGTAYSYNSPLHF. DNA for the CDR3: TGTGCCAGCAGTTACTCGGGGACGGCCTACTCCTATAATTCACCCCTCCACTTT.

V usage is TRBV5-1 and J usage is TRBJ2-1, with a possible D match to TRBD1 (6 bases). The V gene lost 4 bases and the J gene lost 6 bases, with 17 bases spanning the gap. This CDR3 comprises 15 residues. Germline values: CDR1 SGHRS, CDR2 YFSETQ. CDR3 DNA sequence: TGCGCCAGCAGCCTCCACCCTGACAGGACCAATGAGCAGTTCTTC. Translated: CASSLHPDRTNEQFF. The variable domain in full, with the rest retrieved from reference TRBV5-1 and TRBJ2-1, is KAGVTQTPRYLIKTRGQQVTLSCSPISGHRSVSWYQQTPGQGLQFLFEYFSETQRNKGNFPGRFSGRQFSNSRSEMNVSTLELGDSALYLCASSLHPDRTNEQFFGPGTRLTVL.

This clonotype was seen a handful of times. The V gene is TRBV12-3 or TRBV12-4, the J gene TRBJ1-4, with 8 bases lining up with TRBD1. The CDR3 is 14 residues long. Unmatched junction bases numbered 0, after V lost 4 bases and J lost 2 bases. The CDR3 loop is CASSWTGTNEKLFF. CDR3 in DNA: TGTGCCAGCAGTTGGACAGGGACTAATGAAAAACTGTTTTTT.

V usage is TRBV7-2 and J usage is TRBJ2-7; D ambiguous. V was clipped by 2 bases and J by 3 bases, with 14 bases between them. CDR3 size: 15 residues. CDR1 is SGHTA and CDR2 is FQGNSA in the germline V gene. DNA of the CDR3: TGTGCCAGCAGCTTAATGAGCTTCTCTAGCTACGAGCAGTACTTC. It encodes CASSLMSFSSYEQYF.

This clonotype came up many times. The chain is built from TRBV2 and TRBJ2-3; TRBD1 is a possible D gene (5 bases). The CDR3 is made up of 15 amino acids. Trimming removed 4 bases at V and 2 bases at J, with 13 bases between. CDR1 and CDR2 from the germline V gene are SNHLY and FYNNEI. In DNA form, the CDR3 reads TGTGCCAGCAGTGTCGGACAAGGGAACACAGATACGCAGTATTTT. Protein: CASSVGQGNTDTQYF.

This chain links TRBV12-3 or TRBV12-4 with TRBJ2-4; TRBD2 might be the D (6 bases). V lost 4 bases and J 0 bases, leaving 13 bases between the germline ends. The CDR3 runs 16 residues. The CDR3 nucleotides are TGTGCCAGCAGTTACATCGGGACTTTAGCCAAAAACATTCAGTACTTC. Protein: CASSYIGTLAKNIQYF.

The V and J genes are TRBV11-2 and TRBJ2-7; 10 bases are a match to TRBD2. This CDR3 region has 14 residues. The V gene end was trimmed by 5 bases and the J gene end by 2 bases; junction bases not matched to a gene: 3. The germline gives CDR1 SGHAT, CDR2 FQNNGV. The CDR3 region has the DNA TGTGCCAGCAGCCGGGGACTAGCGACCTACGAGCAGTACTTC. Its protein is CASSRGLATYEQYF.

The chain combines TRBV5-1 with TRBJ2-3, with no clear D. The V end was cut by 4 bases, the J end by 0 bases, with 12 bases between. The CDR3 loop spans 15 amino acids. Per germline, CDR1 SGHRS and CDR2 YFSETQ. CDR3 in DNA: TGCGCCAGCAGCCCCAAAGACGTTAGCACAGATACGCAGTATTTT. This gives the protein CASSPKDVSTDTQYF.

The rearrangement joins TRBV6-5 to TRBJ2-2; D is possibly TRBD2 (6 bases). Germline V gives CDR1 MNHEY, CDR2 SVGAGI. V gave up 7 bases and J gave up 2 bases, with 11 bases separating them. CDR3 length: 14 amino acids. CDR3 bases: TGTGCCAGCAAGGAGGGGCCCAACACCGGGGAGCTGTTTTTT. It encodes CASKEGPNTGELFF.

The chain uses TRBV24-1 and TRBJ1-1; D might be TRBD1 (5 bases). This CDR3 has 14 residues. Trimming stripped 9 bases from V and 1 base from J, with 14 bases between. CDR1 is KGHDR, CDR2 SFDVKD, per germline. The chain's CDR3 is CATEEGSANTEAFF. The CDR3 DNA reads TGTGCCACCGAAGAGGGGTCAGCGAACACTGAAGCTTTCTTT.

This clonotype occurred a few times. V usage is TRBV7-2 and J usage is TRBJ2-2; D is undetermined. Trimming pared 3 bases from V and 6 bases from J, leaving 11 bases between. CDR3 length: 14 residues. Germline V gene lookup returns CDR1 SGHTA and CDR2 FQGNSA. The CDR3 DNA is TGTGCCAGCAGCTTGCAGCCGGGCGCCGGGGAGCTGTTTTTT. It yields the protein CASSLQPGAGELFF. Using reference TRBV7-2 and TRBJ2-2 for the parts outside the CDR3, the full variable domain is GAGVSQSPSNKVTEKGKDVELRCDPISGHTALYWYRQSLGQGLEFLIYFQGNSAPDKSGLPSDRFSAERTGGSVSTLTIQRTQQEDSAVYLCASSLQPGAGELFFGEGSRLTVL.

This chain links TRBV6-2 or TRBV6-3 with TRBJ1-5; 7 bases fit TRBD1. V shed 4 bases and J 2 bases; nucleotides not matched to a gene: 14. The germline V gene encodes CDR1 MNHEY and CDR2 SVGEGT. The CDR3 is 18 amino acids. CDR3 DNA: TGTGCCAGCAGTTTTTTCGACAGGGCGGGGATGGGCAATCAGCCCCAGCATTTT. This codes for CASSFFDRAGMGNQPQHF.

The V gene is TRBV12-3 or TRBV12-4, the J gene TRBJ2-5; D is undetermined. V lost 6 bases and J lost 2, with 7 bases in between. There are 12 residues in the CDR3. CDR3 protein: CASRQLQETQYF. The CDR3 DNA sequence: TGTGCCAGCAGGCAGCTACAAGAGACCCAGTACTTC.

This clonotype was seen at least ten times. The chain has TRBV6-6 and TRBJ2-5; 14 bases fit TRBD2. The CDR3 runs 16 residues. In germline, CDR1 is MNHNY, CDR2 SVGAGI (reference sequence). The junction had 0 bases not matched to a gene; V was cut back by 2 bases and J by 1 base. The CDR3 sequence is CASSYGTSGGQETQYF. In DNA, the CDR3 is TGTGCCAGCAGTTACGGGACTAGCGGGGGCCAAGAGACCCAGTACTTC.

The CDR3 DNA is TGTGCCAGCAGCACCGAGCGGGAGTCCTACAATGAGCAGTTCTTC. This gives the protein CASSTERESYNEQFF. This rearrangement joins TRBV7-9 to TRBJ2-1; 8 bases are shared with TRBD2. The CDR3 is 15 residues long. Germline V gene lookup returns CDR1 SEHNR and CDR2 FQNEAQ (reference sequence). V was pared by 5 bases and J by 1 base, with 4 bases of the junction left unmatched. Full variable domain (remainder filled in from reference TRBV7-9 and TRBJ2-1): DTGVSQNPRHKITKRGQNVTFRCDPISEHNRLYWYRQTLGQGPEFLTYFQNEAQLEKSRLLSDRFSAERPKGSFSTLEIQRTEQGDSAMYLCASSTERESYNEQFFGPGTRLTVL.